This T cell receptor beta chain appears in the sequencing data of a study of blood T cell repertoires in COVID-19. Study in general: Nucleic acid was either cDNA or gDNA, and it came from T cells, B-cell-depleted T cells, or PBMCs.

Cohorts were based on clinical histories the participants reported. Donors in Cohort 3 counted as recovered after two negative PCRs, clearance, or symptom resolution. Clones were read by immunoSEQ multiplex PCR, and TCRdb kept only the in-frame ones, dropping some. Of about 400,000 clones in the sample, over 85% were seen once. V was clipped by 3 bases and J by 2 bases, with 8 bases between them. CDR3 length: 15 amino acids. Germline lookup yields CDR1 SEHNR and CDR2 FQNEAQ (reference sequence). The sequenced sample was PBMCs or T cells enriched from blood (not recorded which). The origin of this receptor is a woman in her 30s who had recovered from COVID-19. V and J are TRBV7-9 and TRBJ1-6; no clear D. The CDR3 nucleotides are TGTGCCAGCAGCTTGGGCACCACCTATAATTCACCCCTCCACTTT. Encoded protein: CASSLGTTYNSPLHF.